Listed below are T cell receptor beta chains from one sample, sequenced in a study of blood T cells in healthy people across ages. TCRdb independently ran MiXCR on the 5' RACE reads; one entry per CDR3 protein. The sample has around 500,000 distinct CDR3 sequences; about 25% are singletons. The data also belong to a second study, concerning T cells of mothers and their children.

Input material: blood. These TCRs come from a boy aged 2-15 years in good health. Each CDR3 is given with its conserved first and last residue. The order of the fields is J gene, V gene, D gene, clone size, CDR3 DNA, CDR3 protein. The D gene is left open where the match is weak. Size is omitted from some rows. Given values are once, few, many or a class for expanded clones.

TRBJ1-5	TRBV4-1	TRBD1	few	TGCGCCAGCAGCCCTGACAGGGGAAGTGAGCAGCCCCAGCATTTT	CASSPDRGSEQPQHF
TRBJ1-5	TRBV12-5	NA	few	TGTGCTAGTGGTTTGGTACCCGGACCCCAGCATTTT	CASGLVPGPQHF
TRBJ2-2	TRBV24-1	NA	many	TGTGCCACCGAGGGGGCGAACACCGGGGAGCTGTTTTTT	CATEGANTGELFF
TRBJ2-2	TRBV19	NA	NA	TGTGCCAGTAGTATGATTTATGGGAACACCGGGGAGCTGTTTTTT	CASSMIYGNTGELFF
TRBJ1-2	TRBV29-1	NA	NA	TGCAGCGCTCGGGACGCAGGCTACACCTTC	CSARDAGYTF
TRBJ2-5	TRBV7-6	TRBD2	few	TGTGCCAGCAGCTTACCTGGGACTAGCGGCTTCCTCGAGACCCAGTACTTC	CASSLPGTSGFLETQYF
TRBJ2-4	TRBV7-2	NA	NA	TGTGCCAGCAGCTTAGATGGGGGGCTCAAAAACATTCAGTACTTC	CASSLDGGLKNIQYF
TRBJ2-7	TRBV3-1	TRBD2	NA	TGTGCCAGCAGCCCGGGGACTACTGCCTACGAGCAGTACTTC	CASSPGTTAYEQYF
TRBJ2-6	TRBV15	NA	many	TGTGCCACCAGCCCGGACACCTCTGGGGCCAACGTCCTGACTTTC	CATSPDTSGANVLTF
TRBJ1-4	TRBV12-3/TRBV12-4	NA	NA	TGTGCCAGCAGAGCGGGATCCTATGGGAAACTGTTTTTT	CASRAGSYGKLFF
TRBJ2-7	TRBV20-1	TRBD1	NA	TGCAGTGCTAGAGGGCGCAGGGGGCCCCACGAGCAGTACTTC	CSARGRRGPHEQYF
TRBJ2-4	TRBV6-5	TRBD2	NA	TGTGCCAGCAGGGCGGGGGGCTTAGGGAACATTCAGTACTTC	CASRAGGLGNIQYF
TRBJ2-4	TRBV5-1	NA	once	TGCGCCAGCAGCCCGGGCGGGACCAAAAACATTCAGTACTTC	CASSPGGTKNIQYF
TRBJ2-5	TRBV20-1	TRBD2	NA	TGCAGTGCTAGGGGGACTAACTGGGAGACCCAGTACTTC	CSARGTNWETQYF
TRBJ1-6	TRBV13	TRBD1	NA	TGTGCCAGCAGCACCCAGGGGGCTTCTTCACCCCTCCACTTT	CASSTQGASSPLHF
TRBJ2-7	TRBV20-1	TRBD2	NA	TGCAGTGCTAGAGGGGCGGGGGGCCCCTACGAGCAGTACTTC	CSARGAGGPYEQYF
TRBJ2-5	TRBV29-1	NA	NA	TGCAGCGTCGGAGGGGTGGGCCAAGAGACCCAGTACTTC	CSVGGVGQETQYF
TRBJ2-1	TRBV7-2	NA	NA	TGTGCCAGCAGCTTGCTACCCGCAGGCAATGAGCAGTTCTTC	CASSLLPAGNEQFF
TRBJ2-4	TRBV5-1	NA	few	TGCGCCAGCAGCTTGGCCCCAGGGGCAGTAAACATTCAGTACTTC	CASSLAPGAVNIQYF
TRBJ2-7	TRBV11-2	NA	few	TGTGCCAGCAGCCCTTCCGGGACCCACGGTATACGCGAGCAGTACTTC	CASSPSGTHGIREQYF
TRBJ1-4	TRBV25-1	TRBD1	few	TGTGCCAGCAGTGAATTCGGGACAGGCCGGGGGGAAAAACTGTTTTTT	CASSEFGTGRGEKLFF
TRBJ2-7	TRBV5-1	TRBD1	NA	TGCGCCAGCAGCGGTACCGGGACAGGACTCTACGAGCAGTACTTC	CASSGTGTGLYEQYF
TRBJ1-2	TRBV19	NA	NA	TGTGCCAGTAGTAAGCGAGGTTATGGCTACACCTTC	CASSKRGYGYTF
TRBJ1-2	TRBV19	NA	few	TGTGCCGGATCGCGGGATCTTGAAGGGTATGGCTACACCTTC	CAGSRDLEGYGYTF
TRBJ2-5	TRBV15	NA	NA	TGTGCCACCAGCGCCCTGACCCCAGGAGTGCGATGGGCCACTCAAGAGACCCAGTACTTC	CATSALTPGVRWATQETQYF
TRBJ2-7	TRBV25-1	TRBD2	NA	TGTGCCAGCAGTCCCGGGGGGACTCTCCTCTCCTACGAGCAGTACTTC	CASSPGGTLLSYEQYF
TRBJ2-5	TRBV2	NA	NA	TGTGCCAGCATCCGAGGGTGGCGGAGGGTTGGGGAGACCCAGTACTTC	CASIRGWRRVGETQYF
TRBJ2-3	TRBV7-2	NA	few	TGTGCCAGCAGCTTAGCGGGGGGGCGTGGAACAGATACGCAGTATTTT	CASSLAGGRGTDTQYF
TRBJ1-2	TRBV5-1	NA	NA	TGCGCCAGCAGCTTGGAAGCTAACTATGGCTACACCTTC	CASSLEANYGYTF
TRBJ1-2	TRBV7-2	NA	NA	TGTGCCAGCAGCTTGGGGCAGGGATTTAACTATGGCTACACCTTC	CASSLGQGFNYGYTF
TRBJ2-5	TRBV20-1	NA	few	TGCAGTGCTAGTCCAGCGAGCCAAGAGACCCAGTACTTC	CSASPASQETQYF
TRBJ2-5	TRBV12-3/TRBV12-4	NA	many	TGTGCCAGCAGTTTAGCTGCCAGACAAGAGACCCAGTACTTC	CASSLAARQETQYF
TRBJ2-1	TRBV19	TRBD1	few	TGTGCCAGTAGTATTGGGACAGGGGGCAACAATGAGCAGTTCTTC	CASSIGTGGNNEQFF
TRBJ1-5	TRBV30	NA	few	TGTGCCTGGAGTTTGCAGGGGAAAGGTCAGCCCCAGCATTTT	CAWSLQGKGQPQHF
TRBJ1-5	TRBV12-3/TRBV12-4	TRBD1	NA	TGTGCCAGCAGTTTCACAGGGGACGGTCAGCCCCAGCATTTT	CASSFTGDGQPQHF
TRBJ2-7	TRBV28	TRBD1	NA	TGTGCCAGCAGTCTCGTGACAGGGTCCCTTACCTACGAGCAGTACTTC	CASSLVTGSLTYEQYF
TRBJ1-2	TRBV15	NA	many	TGTGCCACCAGCAGAGATCGGGGGATATGGGCTAACTATGGCTACACCTTC	CATSRDRGIWANYGYTF
TRBJ1-2	TRBV6-4	TRBD1	NA	TGTGCCAGCAGTGAACACAGGGGGGTGACTTATGGCTACACCTTC	CASSEHRGVTYGYTF
TRBJ2-2	TRBV12-3/TRBV12-4	NA	many	TGTGCCAGCAGTCGTCCTGGGGAAGGGCGGACCGGGGAGCTGTTTTTT	CASSRPGEGRTGELFF
TRBJ2-6	TRBV12-3/TRBV12-4	TRBD1	NA	TGTGCCAGCAGTTGGGTTACAGGACAGGGCCTCTCTGGGGCCAACGTCCTGACTTTC	CASSWVTGQGLSGANVLTF
TRBJ1-2	TRBV7-2	TRBD1	NA	TGTGCCAGCAGCGTCATGACAGGGGCGCAGGATGGCTACACCTTC	CASSVMTGAQDGYTF
TRBJ2-5	TRBV24-1	NA	NA	TGTGCCACCAGTGCAAACACCCGACGGATACAAGAGACCCAGTACTTC	CATSANTRRIQETQYF